This TCR beta chain was captured in a study of CD8+CD57+ T cells in acquired aplastic anemia. Study at large: When averaged, DNA from sorted CD4+ and CD8+ cells came to 3 to 4 ug. Study outcomes and limitations: In common between the patients and the controls were some 28 CD8+ CDR3 sequences.

V trimming: 5 bases; J trimming: 0 bases; junction bases outside the gene matches: 13. The CDR3 has 18 amino acids. Germline loops: CDR1 SGHVS, CDR2 FQNEAQ. This clonotype was seen only a few times. Antigen unknown. The TCR beta profiling, which covered VDJ combination and CDR3 sequence, was carried out using genomic DNA as the template. TCRdb reanalysed the reads using MiXCR and keeps one entry per CDR3 protein. Of just over 450,000 distinct CDR3 sequences in the sample, about a third are singletons; the top ten hold 0.7% to 1%. Patients who underwent sequencing had shown CD8+CD57+ cell expansion by flow cytometry. All patients had severe acquired aplastic anemia.

The chain recombines TRBV7-8 with TRBJ2-7, with 10 positions matching TRBD2. This TCR was recovered from a human donor with aplastic anemia. The sample was sorted CD4+, CD8+, or CD8+CD57+ T cells (not recorded which) from PBMCs. The CDR3 DNA reads as TGTGCCAGCAGCGGCAGCGCAATTAGCGGGGGGAGCTCCTACGAGCAGTACTTC. Its protein is CASSGSAISGGSSYEQYF.